This T cell receptor (beta chain) derives from a study of blood T cell repertoires in COVID-19. Study-wide context: Both acute and convalescent COVID-19 samples were obtained from the United States, Italy and Spain.

Per the authors' pipeline: Cell counts per sample came from amplifying reference gene primers. Assay: immunoSEQ multiplex PCR; the TCRdb copy retains only in-frame clones and omits some. That table supplies the V and J calls and clone size; D and trimming were determined from the DNA. In the table there are about 300,000 clones, about nine tenths of which are singletons. CDR3 length: 15 amino acids. Germline V CDR1 and CDR2: SGHAT, FQNNGV. V trimming: 0 bases; J trimming: 6 bases; junction bases outside the gene matches: 6. Participant reports of clinical history set cohort assignment. Sequencing was done on a sample of PBMCs or T cells enriched from blood (not recorded which). This chain uses TRBV11-2 with TRBJ2-7, with 9 nucleotides matching TRBD2. This clonotype was obtained from a young woman who had recovered from COVID-19. CDR3 residues: CASSLDGSGRIEQYF. CDR3 sequence (DNA): TGTGCCAGCAGCTTAGATGGTAGCGGGAGAATCGAGCAGTACTTC.